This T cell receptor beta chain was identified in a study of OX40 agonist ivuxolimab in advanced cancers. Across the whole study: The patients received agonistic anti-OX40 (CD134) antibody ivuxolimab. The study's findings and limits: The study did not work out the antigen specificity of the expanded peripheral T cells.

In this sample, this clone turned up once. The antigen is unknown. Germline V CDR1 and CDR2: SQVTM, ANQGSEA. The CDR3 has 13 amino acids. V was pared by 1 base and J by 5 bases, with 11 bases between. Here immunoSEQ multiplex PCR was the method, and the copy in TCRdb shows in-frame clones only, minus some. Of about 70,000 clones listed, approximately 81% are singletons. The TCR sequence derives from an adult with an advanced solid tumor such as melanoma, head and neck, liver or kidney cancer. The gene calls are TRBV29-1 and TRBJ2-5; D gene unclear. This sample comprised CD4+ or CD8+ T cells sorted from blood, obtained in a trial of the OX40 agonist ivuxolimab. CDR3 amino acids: CSVEGEPSETQYF. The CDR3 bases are TGCAGCGTTGAAGGGGAACCCTCGGAGACCCAGTACTTC.